One T cell receptor (beta chain) is described in this entry. This record belongs to a study of blood T cell repertoires in COVID-19. Study at large: Both acute and convalescent COVID-19 samples were obtained from the United States, Italy and Spain. Sample material is recorded as cDNA or gDNA derived from T cells, B-cell-depleted T cells, or PBMCs.

From germline, CDR1 is SEHNR and CDR2 FQNEAQ (reference sequence). V was pared by 5 bases and J by 3 bases, with 3 bases of the junction left unmatched. This CDR3 comprises 15 residues. In the authors' methods: Counts of nucleated cells, estimated from reference gene primer amplification, were obtained. TCRdb's table, derived via immunoSEQ multiplex PCR, lists solely in-frame clones and lacks some. The DNA was the basis for D and trimming; V, J and clone size are from that table. The sample includes some 210,000 clones, around nine tenths seen only once; the top ten take about 6.6%. The TCR originated in a woman between 40 and 50 years old who had recovered from COVID-19. The genes are TRBV7-9 and TRBJ2-2, with TRBD1 identical over 10 bases. The sample was peripheral blood. The CDR3 DNA reads TGTGCCAGCAGCCCCGGACAGGGGGACACCGGGGAGCTGTTTTTT. It is translated as CASSPGQGDTGELFF.